Each of the 15 T cell receptor beta chains below was sequenced from the same sample in a study of T-cell reconstitution after alpha-beta-depleted transplantation in children. Researchers prepared the TCRbeta library using unique molecular identifiers, the study reports. Using its own MiXCR run on the PCR reads, TCRdb lists one record per CDR3 protein. The sample shows about 580,000 distinct CDR3 sequences, under 25% of them seen only once. The sequences come from PBMCs, mostly from graft donor cells, collected 360 days after TCRalphabeta/CD19-depleted stem cell transplant. These receptors all come from a boy under two years old who had a stem cell transplant for acute myeloid leukemia, so the T cells may come from the graft donor.

This clonotype has at least ten counts. The chain recombines TRBV25-1 with TRBJ2-5; possibly TRBD2 for D (7 bases). Germline CDR1 MGHDK, CDR2 SYGVNS. The CDR3 totals 14 residues. V lost 3 bases to trimming and J lost 3 bases, with 11 bases between them. Here the CDR3 reads CASSDGGRKETQYF. The CDR3 region has the DNA TGTGCCAGCAGTGACGGGGGGCGGAAAGAGACCCAGTACTTC.

The chain recombines TRBV12-3 or TRBV12-4 with TRBJ2-2, with D tentatively TRBD1 (6 bases). The germline V and J ends were trimmed by 7 bases and 6 bases, with 12 bases remaining between them. The length of the CDR3 is 13 residues. The CDR3 coding sequence is TGTGCCAGCATCTCCAGGGGATCCGGGGAGCTGTTTTTT. As protein: CASISRGSGELFF.

This clonotype showed up many times. The chain combines TRBV6-6 with TRBJ2-4; 9 nucleotides align to TRBD1. The V gene's germline CDR1 is MNHNY and CDR2 SVGAGI (reference sequence). This CDR3 is 12 amino acids long. J was trimmed by 14 bases and V by 3 bases; bases with no gene match: 5. CDR3 in amino acids: CASSYGGDREYF. CDR3 sequence (DNA): TGTGCCAGCAGTTATGGTGGGGACAGGGAGTACTTC.

The chain employs TRBV28 and TRBJ2-3, with TRBD2 identical over 9 bases. The CDR3 covers 15 residues. J gave up 2 bases and V 3 bases, and 3 bases lay outside the gene matches. From germline, CDR1 is MDHEN and CDR2 SYDVKM. The CDR3 DNA reads as TGTGCCAGCAGTTTTAAGCGGGGGGCCACAGATACGCAGTATTTT. Translating gives CASSFKRGATDTQYF.

This clonotype occurred many times. A read error may account for a junction end that differs from germline. V usage is TRBV12-3 or TRBV12-4 and J usage is TRBJ2-7, with D perhaps TRBD1 (5 bases). The CDR3 is made up of 14 amino acids. The CDR3 coding sequence is TGTGCCACCAGTTCCCGCGACAGAGATTACGAGCAGTACTTC. This encodes CATSSRDRDYEQYF.

This rearrangement joins TRBV6-2 or TRBV6-3 to TRBJ1-5, with D perhaps TRBD1 (5 bases). The length of the CDR3 is 14 residues. Deletions cut 7 bases from V and 0 bases from J, with 10 bases between. Germline V lookup: CDR1 MNHEY, CDR2 SVGEGT. The CDR3 protein is CASNQGNSNQPQHF. CDR3 in DNA: TGTGCCAGCAACCAGGGTAATAGCAATCAGCCCCAGCATTTT.

The V call is TRBV20-1, the J call TRBJ2-3; D possibly uses TRBD1 or TRBD2 (5 bases each). In germline, CDR1 is DFQATT, CDR2 SNEGSKA (reference sequence). This CDR3 comprises 15 residues. V was shortened by 5 bases and J by 1 base, with 16 bases between the two germline ends. Here the CDR3 reads CSAAGTPGRTDTQYF. CDR3 nucleotides: TGCAGTGCTGCCGGGACCCCTGGGCGCACAGATACGCAGTATTTT.

This clonotype was recorded many times. This sequence joins TRBV5-1 and TRBJ2-5; possible D gene TRBD2, 6 bases. Germline V gene sequence: CDR1 SGHRS, CDR2 YFSETQ. Trimming pared 1 base from V and 5 bases from J, leaving 15 bases between. The CDR3 spans 15 residues. CDR3 bases: TGCGCCAGCAGCTTGATTTGGGACTGGGGGGAGACCCAGTACTTC. This codes for CASSLIWDWGETQYF.

The gene calls are TRBV20-1 and TRBJ1-1; 8 bases align to TRBD1. The CDR3 contains 13 residues. Losses at the gene ends were 7 bases for V and 5 bases for J; bases not matched to a gene: 9. Germline lookup yields CDR1 DFQATT and CDR2 SNEGSKA (reference sequence). CDR3 protein: CSVTRTGRTEAFF. CDR3 coding DNA: TGCAGTGTAACTCGGACAGGGCGGACTGAAGCTTTCTTT.

The table lists this clonotype with many counts. V usage is TRBV20-1 and J usage is TRBJ2-3; no definite D call. The ends were cut back, 6 bases at V and 1 base at J, with 11 bases in the middle. The CDR3 runs 13 residues. Germline V gene lookup returns CDR1 DFQATT and CDR2 SNEGSKA (reference sequence). CDR3 nucleotides: TGCAGTGCGCCTGGACCGGGCACAGATACGCAGTATTTT. It specifies CSAPGPGTDTQYF.

This clonotype has at least ten counts. This sequence joins TRBV28 and TRBJ2-5; D not certain. Trimming took 5 bases from V and 5 from J, leaving 15 bases between them. The CDR3 spans 14 residues. The germline V gene has CDR1 MDHEN and CDR2 SYDVKM. DNA for the CDR3: TGTGCCAGCAGTCCGCCTCTGGCCAGGGAGACCCAGTACTTC. As protein: CASSPPLARETQYF.

The sample holds many counts of this clonotype. The rearrangement joins TRBV20-1 to TRBJ2-5; TRBD2 is a possible D gene (6 bases). V gave up 5 bases and J gave up 5 bases, with 18 bases separating them. This CDR3 comprises 14 residues. CDR1 and CDR2 from the germline V gene are DFQATT and SNEGSKA (reference sequence). Here the CDR3 reads CSAQPWTIEETQYF. The CDR3 DNA is TGCAGTGCTCAACCTTGGACTATTGAGGAGACCCAGTACTTC.

The chain uses TRBV7-2 and TRBJ2-7, with a weak D call TRBD1 (5 bases). Germline V gene data show CDR1 as SGHTA and CDR2 as FQGNSA. V shed 2 bases and J shed 6 bases, with 20 bases lying between them. This CDR3 has 16 amino acids. CDR3 region: CASSLTTRASFGEQYF. In DNA form, the CDR3 reads TGTGCCAGCAGCTTAACAACCAGGGCAAGCTTTGGCGAGCAGTACTTC.

This clonotype was detected ten times or more. The V and J genes are TRBV29-1 and TRBJ1-1; tentatively, D is TRBD1 (5 bases). The V gene lost 2 bases and the J gene lost 1 base, with 14 bases spanning the gap. The CDR3 is 15 residues long. The germline V gene has CDR1 SQVTM and CDR2 ANQGSEA. The CDR3 loop reads CSVERWGGENTEAFF. The CDR3 DNA follows: TGCAGCGTTGAACGCTGGGGGGGGGAGAACACTGAAGCTTTCTTT.

This clonotype was observed at least ten times. The CDR3, as DNA: TGCAGTGCTAGGACCACGCGGGGGGTATACGAGCAGTACTTC. This sequence encodes CSARTTRGVYEQYF. The chain couples TRBV20-1 to TRBJ2-7; 8 nucleotides align to TRBD2. CDR3 length equals 14 residues. Trimming cost V 3 bases and J 4 bases; bases outside gene matches: 8. Germline V CDR1 and CDR2: DFQATT, SNEGSKA (reference sequence).